Shown below are 23 T cell receptor beta chains from a single sample sequenced in a study of blood T cells in healthy people across ages. It was with a sample-barcoded 5' primer and a J-beta primer mix that a second PCR of roughly 7 to 12 cycles was run. Via MiXCR, TCRdb re-called the 5' RACE reads, giving one row per CDR3 protein. The sample carries about a million distinct CDR3 sequences, approximately 50% recorded once. The sequenced sample consisted of blood. The receptors were sampled from a woman in her sixties in good health.

The chain links TRBV6-1 to TRBJ2-3; 8 nucleotides match TRBD2. This CDR3 is built from 16 residues. In germline, CDR1 is MNHNS, CDR2 SASEGT. Trimming took 3 bases from V and 3 from J; bases not matched to a gene: 8. In nucleotides, the CDR3 is TGTGCCAGCAGTGAGTGGTTAGCGGGAACTACAGATACGCAGTATTTT. Translating it yields CASSEWLAGTTDTQYF.

This clonotype was observed a few times. The chain employs TRBV20-1 and TRBJ2-5; D is undetermined. V lost 3 bases to trimming and J lost 2 bases, with 10 bases between them. This CDR3 spans 13 amino acids. The V gene's germline CDR1 is DFQATT and CDR2 SNEGSKA (reference sequence). Here the CDR3 DNA reads TGCAGTGCTAGCACGCCGGAACAAGAGACCCAGTACTTC. Protein product: CSASTPEQETQYF.

A few counts support this clonotype. The V gene is TRBV6-5, the J gene TRBJ2-5, with no clear D. Per the germline V gene, CDR1 is MNHEY and CDR2 is SVGAGI. CDR3 size: 12 residues. Trimming shortened V by 5 bases and J by 2 bases, and 6 bases separated the two germline ends. For the CDR3, the DNA is TGTGCCAGCAGTGAAAGACAAGAGACCCAGTACTTC. As protein: CASSERQETQYF.

The sample holds a few counts of this clonotype. This CDR3 reads CASSPTSGASNEQFF. The CDR3 nucleotides are TGCGCCAGCAGTCCCACTAGCGGAGCCTCCAATGAGCAGTTCTTC. The gene calls are TRBV5-1 and TRBJ2-1; 8 bases fit TRBD2. V trimming: 5 bases; J trimming: 6 bases; junction bases outside the gene matches: 10. The CDR3 covers 15 residues. Looked up from germline, CDR1 is SGHRS and CDR2 is YFSETQ.

The chain combines TRBV20-1 with TRBJ2-1; D remains unclear. Germline lookup yields CDR1 DFQATT and CDR2 SNEGSKA (reference sequence). Trimming took off 2 bases at V and 2 bases at J, with 7 bases between the two ends. The length of the CDR3 is 13 residues. The CDR3: CSARLEPYNEQFF. CDR3 in DNA: TGCAGTGCTAGACTCGAGCCCTACAATGAGCAGTTCTTC.

The chain is built from TRBV27 and TRBJ2-4; TRBD1 aligns across 7 bases. The last part of the DNA fits TRBJ2-7 better; the J call may be wrong. The V gene's germline CDR1 is MNHEY and CDR2 SMNVEV (reference sequence). The CDR3 contains 14 residues. DNA for the CDR3: TGTGCCAGCAACGAACTGGGACAGAACTACGAGCAGTACTTC. It is translated as CASNELGQNYEQYF.

This clonotype has just a few counts. The V gene is TRBV21-1, the J gene TRBJ1-4; no check of the table's D call, TRBD1, against the DNA was made. TRBV21-1 is termed a pseudogene. There are 14 residues in the CDR3. This chain's CDR3 is CASRSKPGCEKLFF. DNA of the CDR3: TGTGCCAGCAGGAGTAAACCCGGGTGTGAAAAACTGTTTTTT.

This clonotype was observed a few times. The chain combines TRBV3-1 with TRBJ1-1; no definite D call. The CDR3 contains 14 residues. Germline V gene data show CDR1 as LGHDT and CDR2 as YNNKEL (reference sequence). The V end lost 4 bases, the J end lost 1 base, and 10 bases lay between the germline ends. CDR3 bases: TGTGCCAGCAGCCTAATTCACAGGAACACTGAAGCTTTCTTT. This gives the protein CASSLIHRNTEAFF.

The genes are TRBV6-2 or TRBV6-3 and TRBJ2-7; no definite D call. This CDR3 has 11 residues. The ends were cut back, 4 bases at V and 4 bases at J, with 5 bases in the middle. Germline V gives CDR1 MNHEY, CDR2 SVGEGT. The CDR3 sequence: CASSFMYEQYF. CDR3 in DNA: TGTGCCAGCAGTTTCATGTACGAGCAGTACTTC.

V is TRBV5-5 and J is TRBJ2-5; D is uncertain. CDR1 is SGHKS and CDR2 is YYEKEE in the germline V gene (reference sequence). CDR3 length equals 15 residues. The V gene lost 0 bases and the J gene lost 5 bases, with 14 bases spanning the gap. CDR3 DNA: TGTGCCAGCAGCTTGGAGGCAGTGGGCTGGGAGACCCAGTACTTC. It yields the protein CASSLEAVGWETQYF.

Note on this clonotype: A junction boundary mismatches the germline segment, possibly from a read error. V and J are TRBV10-3 and TRBJ2-7, with 10 bases matching TRBD2. The assigned J gene may be wrong: the sequence end matches TRBJ2-5 better. This CDR3 is built from 16 residues. Germline-derived CDR1 and CDR2 are ENHRY and SYGVKD. The CDR3 bases are TGTGCCACCCGGACTAGCGGAAAAACGAGCCAAGGGACCCAGTACTTC. Protein: CATRTSGKTSQGTQYF.

The rearrangement joins TRBV2 to TRBJ2-3, with D possibly being TRBD1 (6 bases). The CDR3 spans 15 residues. Germline values: CDR1 SNHLY, CDR2 FYNNEI. Trimming removed 0 bases at V and 3 bases at J, with 10 bases between. CDR3 amino acids: CASSEARGGTDTQYF. The CDR3 DNA follows: TGTGCCAGCAGTGAAGCCCGAGGGGGAACAGATACGCAGTATTTT. The whole variable domain, filled in from reference TRBV2 and TRBJ2-3, reads EPEVTQTPSHQVTQMGQEVILRCVPISNHLYFYWYRQILGQKVEFLVSFYNNEISEKSEIFDDQFSVERPDGSNFTLKIRSTKLEDSAMYFCASSEARGGTDTQYFGPGTRLTVL.

This sequence joins TRBV4-3 and TRBJ2-3; TRBD1 aligns across 9 bases. Looked up from germline, CDR1 is LGHNA and CDR2 is YSLEER. CDR3 length: 14 amino acids. The V segment lost 4 bases and the J segment 2 bases; nucleotides outside the gene matches: 1. The CDR3 reads CASSRQGVTDTQYF. CDR3 DNA sequence: TGCGCCAGCAGCCGACAGGGGGTCACAGATACGCAGTATTTT.

The chain is built from TRBV7-2 and TRBJ1-6, with a possible D match to TRBD1 (6 bases). Per germline, CDR1 SGHTA and CDR2 FQGNSA. V dropped 3 bases and J dropped 10 bases, with 19 bases sitting between them. The CDR3 totals 16 residues. CDR3 region: CASSFSIPTGRSPLHF. CDR3 DNA: TGTGCCAGCAGCTTCTCTATTCCGACAGGACGATCACCCCTCCACTTT.

This clonotype was seen a few times. The chain has TRBV7-2 and TRBJ2-7; TRBD2 matches 8 bases. Germline V CDR1 and CDR2: SGHTA, FQGNSA. J gave up 7 bases and V 7 bases, and 9 bases lay outside the gene matches. The CDR3 totals 13 residues. The CDR3 DNA reads TGTGCCAGCACCTTTAGCGGGGTGGAAGAGCAGTACTTC. Translated, it gives CASTFSGVEEQYF.

This clonotype was recorded a few times. The rearrangement joins TRBV7-9 to TRBJ2-5; 8 bases are shared with TRBD2. The CDR3 runs 17 residues. Unmatched junction bases numbered 14, after V lost 5 bases and J lost 3 bases. CDR1 is SEHNR and CDR2 is FQNEAQ in the germline V gene (reference sequence). The DNA of the CDR3 is TGTGCCAGCAGCCCCCGGCTGTGGCGGGAGGTAGAAGAGACCCAGTACTTC. Translating it yields CASSPRLWREVEETQYF.

This clonotype was counted a few times. V gene TRBV20-1 combines with J gene TRBJ2-5, with D tentatively TRBD1 (6 bases). The J call is doubtful: the DNA matches TRBJ2-7 better. The CDR3 contains 12 residues. CDR1 is DFQATT and CDR2 is SNEGSKA in the germline V gene (reference sequence). The CDR3 loop reads CSASRQAYEQYF. The CDR3 bases are TGCAGTGCTAGTCGACAGGCCTACGAGCAGTACTTC.

The CDR3 coding sequence is TGTGCCAGCAGCTTAGAGAATAGCAACACCGGGGAGCTGTTTTTT. Translation gives CASSLENSNTGELFF. The chain links TRBV11-1 to TRBJ2-2; D remains ambiguous. Trimming pared 1 base from V and 2 bases from J, leaving 8 bases between. CDR1 and CDR2 from the germline V gene are SGHAT and FQDESV (reference sequence). This CDR3 region has 15 residues.

This chain connects TRBV28 to TRBJ2-7; D could derive from TRBD1 or TRBD2 (5 bases each). Germline assignment: CDR1 MDHEN and CDR2 SYDVKM. Trimming took off 6 bases at V and 1 base at J, with 16 bases between the two ends. The CDR3 runs 15 residues. The CDR3: CASSPPGTASYEQYF. CDR3 coding DNA: TGTGCCAGCAGCCCGCCCGGGACGGCATCCTACGAGCAGTACTTC.

V gene TRBV4-3 combines with J gene TRBJ1-4; D is uncertain. The CDR3 is 16 residues long. Germline CDR1 is LGHNA and CDR2 is YSLEER. Between the trimmed V and J ends, which lost 0 bases and 7 bases, there was a span of 15 bases. CDR3 sequence: CASSQEINRIGEKLFF. The CDR3, as DNA: TGCGCCAGCAGCCAAGAGATCAATCGGATCGGTGAAAAACTGTTTTTT.

V is TRBV5-1 and J is TRBJ1-1; possible D gene TRBD1, 5 bases. CDR1 and CDR2 from the germline V gene are SGHRS and YFSETQ. V was clipped by 7 bases and J by 4 bases, with 14 bases between them. This CDR3 region has 13 residues. CDR3 sequence (DNA): TGCGCCAGCGCCTACAGTAGGGGCACTGAAGCTTTCTTT. It translates to CASAYSRGTEAFF.

This chain joins TRBV4-1 and TRBJ1-2, with D perhaps TRBD1 (5 bases). V gave up 1 base and J gave up 10 bases, with 13 bases separating them. CDR1 and CDR2 (germline): MGHRA, YSYEKL. The CDR3 runs 13 residues. Written as DNA, the CDR3 is TGCGCCAGCAGCCAAGGCTTCGGGGCTACCTACACCTTC. It translates to CASSQGFGATYTF.

The chain carries TRBV9 and TRBJ2-6, with 8 bases that match TRBD1. The CDR3 runs to 17 residues. Germline-derived CDR1 and CDR2 are SGDLS and YYNGEE. V dropped 1 base and J dropped 1; count of bases not matched to a gene: 4. CDR3 DNA sequence: TGTGCCAGCAGCGTATCAACAGGGGGTTCTGGGGCCAACGTCCTGACTTTC. It specifies CASSVSTGGSGANVLTF.